These 23 T cell receptor beta chains were sequenced from one sample in a study of blood T cells in healthy people across ages (dated by TCRdb to between 2014 and 2016). Library generation was performed with 5' RACE. TCRdb lists the instrument as Illumina HiSeq 2500. A second 7 to 11 cycle PCR used a sample-barcoded 5' primer and a J-beta primer mix. In TCRdb, the public reads were trimmed at Q25 with fastp and aligned with MiXCR, with productive beta chains retained. One record per CDR3 amino acid sequence lists the most common genes and DNA. This sample has about 1,400,000 distinct CDR3 sequences in its table, and approximately 60% of those were observed once. The biggest ten clones account for under 8.5% of the sample. Sequencing was carried out using blood. The receptors were sampled from a young man in good health.

The CDR3 nucleotides read TGTGCCAGCAGTTTAAGTGCAGAAGGGGATTACGAGCAGTACTTC. Translation: CASSLSAEGDYEQYF. This chain connects TRBV12-3 or TRBV12-4 to TRBJ2-7, with D possibly matching TRBD1 (5 bases). Deletions cut 2 bases from V and 4 bases from J, with 15 bases between. This CDR3 has 15 amino acids.

The chain recombines TRBV5-1 with TRBJ2-3; D might be TRBD2 (6 bases). Per germline, CDR1 SGHRS and CDR2 YFSETQ. The CDR3 has 16 residues. With 1 base removed from V and 6 bases from J, the gap between germline ends came to 18 bases. CDR3 loop: CASSLPRGGPGDTQYF. In DNA form, the CDR3 reads TGCGCCAGCAGCTTGCCCCGGGGAGGACCGGGGGATACGCAGTATTTT. Together with reference TRBV5-1 and TRBJ2-3, the CDR3 gives the full variable domain: KAGVTQTPRYLIKTRGQQVTLSCSPISGHRSVSWYQQTPGQGLQFLFEYFSETQRNKGNFPGRFSGRQFSNSRSEMNVSTLELGDSALYLCASSLPRGGPGDTQYFGPGTRLTVL.

The chain recombines TRBV6-1 with TRBJ1-1, with 7 bases lining up with TRBD1. The CDR3 is made up of 17 amino acids. Germline V gene sequence: CDR1 MNHNS, CDR2 SASEGT. V shed 5 bases and J 3 bases; nucleotides not matched to a gene: 15. The CDR3 region is CASSTNYDRAEDTEAFF. Written as DNA, the CDR3 is TGTGCCAGCAGTACCAACTACGACAGGGCCGAGGACACTGAAGCTTTCTTT.

The chain carries TRBV20-1 and TRBJ2-7; no definite D call. The germline gives CDR1 DFQATT, CDR2 SNEGSKA (reference sequence). CDR3 size: 14 residues. Deletions cut 4 bases from V and 2 bases from J, with 15 bases between. CDR3 protein: CSATVTAKPYEQYF. CDR3 in DNA: TGCAGTGCTACTGTAACAGCCAAGCCCTACGAGCAGTACTTC.

In its sample, this clonotype was seen a few times. The chain combines TRBV6-5 with TRBJ2-7; tentatively, D is TRBD2 (6 bases). V was trimmed by 5 bases and J by 6 bases, leaving 17 bases between them. The germline V gene has CDR1 MNHEY and CDR2 SVGAGI. The CDR3 has 14 residues. This CDR3 is CASSPSWTKGEQYF. CDR3 nucleotides: TGTGCCAGCAGTCCCTCTTGGACTAAAGGCGAGCAGTACTTC.

The chain combines TRBV29-1 with TRBJ2-7; no definite D call. Deletions cut 3 bases from V and 0 bases from J, with 12 bases between. The length of the CDR3 is 14 residues. Germline-derived CDR1 and CDR2 are SQVTM and ANQGSEA. CDR3 DNA: TGCAGCGTTGACCCGGACGGTAACTCCTACGAGCAGTACTTC. Translated, it gives CSVDPDGNSYEQYF.

Only a few counts were recorded for this clonotype. The chain employs TRBV10-3 and TRBJ2-4; D may be TRBD2 (5 bases). The CDR3 loop spans 14 amino acids. CDR1 ENHRY and CDR2 SYGVKD come from the germline V gene. Trimming left V 5 bases short and J 13 bases short, with 21 bases between. For the CDR3, the DNA is TGTGCCATCAGTCGGGCCACCGAGGTGGAGGAGCAGTACTTC. As protein: CAISRATEVEEQYF.

The genes are TRBV12-3 or TRBV12-4 and TRBJ2-1, with a tentative D call TRBD1 (5 bases). V lost 8 bases, J lost 8 bases, and 16 bases lay in between. CDR3 length equals 13 residues. The CDR3 DNA sequence: TGTGCCAGCGGCCCTTCAGGGTTCCATGAGCAGTTCTTC. It yields the protein CASGPSGFHEQFF.

The genes are TRBV7-6 and TRBJ1-2, with D maybe TRBD1 (5 bases). Germline V gene sequence: CDR1 SGHVS, CDR2 FNYEAQ. The V end lost 4 bases, the J end lost 5 bases, and 26 bases lay between the germline ends. The CDR3 is 18 amino acids. CDR3 amino acids: CASSSYPARTGRGYGYTF. The DNA for the CDR3 is TGTGCCAGCAGCTCATACCCGGCTAGAACCGGAAGGGGATATGGCTACACCTTC.

The J gene is TRBJ1-2, the V gene TRBV10-3; D might be TRBD1 (6 bases). The CDR3 runs 15 residues. Trimming cost V 4 bases and J 6 bases, with 18 bases left between them. CDR1 ENHRY and CDR2 SYGVKD come from the germline V gene. Here the CDR3 reads CAISAAGGERDGYTF. CDR3 nucleotides: TGTGCCATCAGTGCGGCGGGGGGCGAGCGAGATGGCTACACCTTC.

The rearrangement uses TRBV5-6 and TRBJ2-5; D is possibly TRBD2 (5 bases). Germline V gene data show CDR1 as SGHDT and CDR2 as YYEEEE. Trimming removed 2 bases from V and 11 bases from J, with 16 bases in between. This CDR3 spans 13 amino acids. The DNA for the CDR3 is TGTGCCAGCAGCTTTAAGACGAGTAGGGAGCAGTACTTC. Translating gives CASSFKTSREQYF.

The rearrangement uses TRBV2 and TRBJ2-2, with 8 bases aligning to TRBD2. The CDR3 consists of 14 residues. In germline, CDR1 is SNHLY, CDR2 FYNNEI. V lost 7 bases and J lost 0; bases outside the gene matches: 1. CDR3 amino acids: CASKRETNTGELFF. The CDR3 DNA reads as TGTGCCAGCAAGCGGGAGACGAACACCGGGGAGCTGTTTTTT.

This clonotype was found a few times. The rearrangement links TRBV15 to TRBJ2-7; a weak D match, TRBD1 (5 bases). The V and J ends lost 1 base and 2 bases respectively, with 9 bases between them. Germline loops: CDR1 LNHNV, CDR2 YYDKDF (reference sequence). This CDR3 is built from 14 residues. The CDR3 bases are TGTGCCACCAGCAGAGTTCAAGGGGCCTACGAGCAGTACTTC. Residues: CATSRVQGAYEQYF.

As DNA, the CDR3 is TGTGCCAGCAGCCAAGGAGGGGTAAACTATGGCTACACCTTC. This gives the protein CASSQGGVNYGYTF. V usage is TRBV4-2 and J usage is TRBJ1-2, with a weak D call TRBD1 (5 bases). The CDR3 runs to 14 residues. Germline loops: CDR1 LGHNA, CDR2 YNFKEQ. The germline V and J ends were trimmed by 1 base and 2 bases, with 8 bases remaining between them.

The chain is built from TRBV5-1 and TRBJ1-1, with TRBD1 as a possible D gene (5 bases). The germline V gene has CDR1 SGHRS and CDR2 YFSETQ. The CDR3 has 17 residues. V gave up 1 base and J gave up 7 bases, with 23 bases separating them. The CDR3 DNA reads TGCGCCAGCAGCTTGAGCGGGACGCCTGCCCAGGGAATTGAAGCTTTCTTT. Translated: CASSLSGTPAQGIEAFF.

This rearrangement joins TRBV13 to TRBJ2-5; 9 nucleotides agree with TRBD2. The J call is doubtful: the DNA matches TRBJ2-7 better. Germline V gene data show CDR1 as PRHDT and CDR2 as FYEKMQ (reference sequence). This CDR3 contains 17 residues. The CDR3 DNA reads TGTGCCAGCAGCTTAGGCTTAGGGCGGGAGGGAGCCTACGAGCAGTACTTC. Translating gives CASSLGLGREGAYEQYF.

This rearrangement joins TRBV9 to TRBJ1-2; unclear D gene. The germline V gene encodes CDR1 SGDLS and CDR2 YYNGEE. This CDR3 has 14 amino acids. V shed 0 bases and J shed 4 bases, with 10 bases lying between them. The CDR3 coding sequence is TGTGCCAGCAGCGTAGCTACCCACGCCTATGGCTACACCTTC. It codes for CASSVATHAYGYTF.

The rearrangement joins TRBV20-1 to TRBJ2-7, with D tentatively TRBD1 or TRBD2 (6 bases each). Trimming stripped 6 bases from V and 4 bases from J, with 13 bases between. The germline CDR1 and CDR2 sequences are DFQATT and SNEGSKA (reference sequence). The CDR3 has 12 residues. The CDR3 bases are TGCAGTGCCGAGGAGGGGGTTTACGAGCAGTACTTC. Its translation is CSAEEGVYEQYF.

The table lists this clonotype with a count of one. The V call is TRBV7-9, the J call TRBJ2-4; 9 nucleotides line up with TRBD2. The ends lost 5 bases at V and 3 bases at J; junction bases unmatched: 5. This CDR3 contains 15 residues. The germline V gene encodes CDR1 SEHNR and CDR2 FQNEAQ (reference sequence). CDR3 bases: TGTGCCAGCAGCCCTTCGACTAGCGGCAAAAACATTCAGTACTTC. Translated, it gives CASSPSTSGKNIQYF.

In this sample, this clonotype turned up a few times. CDR3 region: CASKHWGGDHEQYF. The CDR3 DNA follows: TGTGCCAGCAAACACTGGGGGGGGGACCACGAGCAGTACTTC. The rearrangement uses TRBV12-3 or TRBV12-4 and TRBJ2-7; 7 bases are a match to TRBD2. The J segment lost 5 bases and the V segment lost 7 bases, leaving 11 bases of the junction unmatched. There are 14 residues in the CDR3.

V is TRBV4-3 and J is TRBJ2-7, with a possible D match to TRBD1 (5 bases). CDR1 and CDR2 (germline): LGHNA, YSLEER. CDR3 size: 13 residues. Trimming took 1 base from V and 5 from J, leaving 9 bases between them. CDR3 in DNA: TGCGCCAGCAGCCAAGTGTGGGGCAACGAGCAGTACTTC. Translating it yields CASSQVWGNEQYF.

This clonotype was counted only a few times. The chain links TRBV15 to TRBJ2-7; D is uncertain. V dropped 3 bases and J dropped 3 bases, with 12 bases sitting between them. The CDR3 totals 14 residues. CDR1 is LNHNV and CDR2 is YYDKDF in the germline V gene (reference sequence). The CDR3 DNA is TGTGCCACCAGCAGGCTCCAAGGGTACTACGAGCAGTACTTC. Translated: CATSRLQGYYEQYF.

The chain employs TRBV12-3 or TRBV12-4 and TRBJ1-4; weak D call: TRBD1 (6 bases). The CDR3 covers 15 residues. V lost 6 bases to trimming and J lost 8 bases, with 19 bases between them. The CDR3: CASSSNLDSREKLFF. The CDR3 DNA reads TGTGCCAGCAGCTCTAACCTGGACAGCCGGGAAAAACTGTTTTTT.